Below, one T cell receptor beta chain is given with its context. Its specificity is unknown. This sample is drawn from a study of cytomegalovirus exposure and HLA in healthy donors. Study-wide results and limits: Later analysis indicated greater clonal expansion among HLA-associated TCR beta chains than among equally common other chains. A missense DCLRE1C variant was associated with V- and J-gene trimming of TCR beta chains in a later analysis, and an independent cohort replicated the association. Accurate prediction of most subjects' HLA-A and HLA-B alleles from TCR beta sequences was reported.

This CDR3 is built from 14 residues. Germline lookup yields CDR1 MGHRA and CDR2 YSYEKL. V was trimmed by 5 bases and J by 1 base, leaving 11 bases between them. Everyone who donated was a healthy bone marrow donor. The PCR made use of 60 Vbeta and 13 Jbeta primers. Generated by immunoSEQ multiplex PCR, the TCRdb table keeps only in-frame clones and is missing some. The table for this sample gives 40,000 to 45,000 clones. The chain uses TRBV4-1 and TRBJ1-1; perhaps TRBD1 as D (5 bases). The receptor's source is a woman in her twenties or thirties in good health and CMV-seronegative. The material sequenced was PBMCs. The CDR3 DNA follows: TGCGCCAGCAGCGCCCCAGGACAGAACACTGAAGCTTTCTTT. Protein: CASSAPGQNTEAFF.